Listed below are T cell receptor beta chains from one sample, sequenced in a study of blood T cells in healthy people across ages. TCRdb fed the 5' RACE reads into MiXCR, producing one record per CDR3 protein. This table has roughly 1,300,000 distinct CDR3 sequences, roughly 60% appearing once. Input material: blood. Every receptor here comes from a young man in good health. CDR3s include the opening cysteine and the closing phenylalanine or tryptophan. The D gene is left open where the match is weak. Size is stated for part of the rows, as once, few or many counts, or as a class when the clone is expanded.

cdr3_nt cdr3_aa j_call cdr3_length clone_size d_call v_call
TGTGCCAGCAGCCCTACCCAGGGTGCGGATGAGCAGTTCTTC CASSPTQGADEQFF TRBJ2-1 14 few . TRBV7-9
TGCAGTGCTAGGGCCGGGAACAGGGACGGCTACACCTTC CSARAGNRDGYTF TRBJ1-2 13 . . TRBV20-1
TGTGCCAGCAGCCATCTCGTGGGGGGGACCTACGAGCAGTACTTC CASSHLVGGTYEQYF TRBJ2-7 15 . TRBD2 TRBV28
TGCAGTGCTCCGCCGACAGGGCCGATGGTAGGTGGCTACACCTTC CSAPPTGPMVGGYTF TRBJ1-2 15 few TRBD1 TRBV20-1
TGCAGTGCTAGAGATGGGGGGAGCTCCTACAATGAGCAGTACTTC CSARDGGSSYNEQYF TRBJ2-7 15 . . TRBV20-1
TGCGCCAGCAGCTTGGATGGGGGCGGAAGGGAAAAACTGTTTTTT CASSLDGGGREKLFF TRBJ1-4 15 . . TRBV5-1
TGCAGTGCTAGTAGCCTCTCCAATCAGCCCCAGCATTTT CSASSLSNQPQHF TRBJ1-5 13 few . TRBV20-1
TGCAGCGCCCTACCTCAGGGACAGTCGCCGGGAGTTCTGGAACGGCACTATGGCTACACCTTC CSALPQGQSPGVLERHYGYTF TRBJ1-2 21 few TRBD1 TRBV29-1
TGTGCCAGCAGCCAAGTTGGCTTCCAGCCTGCAACTAATGAAAAACTGTTTTTT CASSQVGFQPATNEKLFF TRBJ1-4 18 . . TRBV4-2
TGTGCCAGCAGGGGGACAGGGCGGGAGACCCTGTACTTC CASRGTGRETLYF TRBJ2-5 13 . TRBD1 TRBV27
TGTGCCAGCAGTTTATCAATATTCTACGAGCAGTACTTC CASSLSIFYEQYF TRBJ2-7 13 few . TRBV27
TGTGCCAGCAGCCCGGTCCGGGTTTCAGGGGGAGAGACCCAGTACTTC CASSPVRVSGGETQYF TRBJ2-5 16 . TRBD1 TRBV7-9
TGTGCCATGATAAGCGGGAGGATCTACGAGCAGTACTTC CAMISGRIYEQYF TRBJ2-7 13 . TRBD2 TRBV2
TGTGCCAGCAGCTTTGGGCGCCCCCTGGGGGCCTCTAGCACAGATACGCAGTATTTT CASSFGRPLGASSTDTQYF TRBJ2-3 19 . . TRBV5-4
TGCGCCAGCAGCCAAGGGACTAGCGGGACAAGAGATACGCAGTATTTT CASSQGTSGTRDTQYF TRBJ2-3 16 . TRBD2 TRBV4-1
TGTGCCAGCAGTAGACCCGGGACAGAAAGCGCGGATACGCAGTATTTT CASSRPGTESADTQYF TRBJ2-3 16 . TRBD1 TRBV6-5
TGCAGTGCTAGAGATCTCGACAAGGGGCATGAAAAACTGTTTTTT CSARDLDKGHEKLFF TRBJ1-4 15 few . TRBV20-1
TGTGCCAGCAGCTTAGACCGAAGCCTACTGCTCGAGCAGTACTTC CASSLDRSLLLEQYF TRBJ2-7 15 . . TRBV11-2
TGCAGTGCTGGGGGTCTAGCGGGGACAGATACGCAGTATTTT CSAGGLAGTDTQYF TRBJ2-3 14 . TRBD2 TRBV20-1
TGTGCCAGCAGTTTTGGCAGCGGGGTATACAATGAGCAGTTCTTC CASSFGSGVYNEQFF TRBJ2-1 15 . TRBD2 TRBV12-3/TRBV12-4
TGTGCCAGCAGTTCATCCGGGACCACCCACTACGAGCAGTACTTC CASSSSGTTHYEQYF TRBJ2-7 15 . . TRBV27
TGTGCCAGCAGTTACTTGGGACTCGCGTCCTACAATGAGCAGTTCTTC CASSYLGLASYNEQFF TRBJ2-1 16 . . TRBV6-2/TRBV6-3